The 21 T cell receptor beta chains given below trace back to one sample, sequenced in a study of cytomegalovirus exposure and HLA in healthy donors. Amplification used 60 Vbeta primers and 13 Jbeta primers. Profiling relied on immunoSEQ multiplex PCR, and the TCRdb table lists in-frame clones only, not all of them. The sample shows 140,000 or so clones, approximately 80% of them seen only once. The material sequenced was PBMCs. The receptors shown here come from a man aged 35 to 55 in good health and CMV-seronegative.

This CDR3 reads CASSLGTADQPQHF. In DNA form, the CDR3 reads TGCGCCAGCAGCTTGGGCACAGCGGATCAGCCCCAGCATTTT. The chain couples TRBV5-1 to TRBJ1-5, with no clear D. The CDR3 sequence is 14 residues long. V was pared by 0 bases and J by 5 bases, with 9 bases between. The germline V gene encodes CDR1 SGHRS and CDR2 YFSETQ.

V and J are TRBV28 and TRBJ2-7; 8 bases agree with TRBD1. The CDR3 is 14 amino acids. With 2 bases clipped from V and 6 bases from J, the junction kept 6 bases outside the gene matches. Per the germline V gene, CDR1 is MDHEN and CDR2 is SYDVKM. The CDR3 sequence is CASSLQGAWTEQYF. CDR3 nucleotides: TGTGCCAGCAGTTTACAGGGGGCTTGGACCGAGCAGTACTTC.

The chain couples TRBV27 to TRBJ1-5; no clear D. V lost 4 bases and J 3 bases, leaving 7 bases between the germline ends. CDR3 size: 13 residues. Germline loops: CDR1 MNHEY, CDR2 SMNVEV (reference sequence). The CDR3 nucleotides read TGTGCCAGCAGTTCTCGGGACAATCAGCCCCAGCATTTT. Its translation is CASSSRDNQPQHF.

The chain recombines TRBV9 with TRBJ2-3; possible D gene TRBD2, 6 bases. This CDR3 has 16 amino acids. Looked up from germline, CDR1 is SGDLS and CDR2 is YYNGEE. V was shortened by 0 bases and J by 2 bases, with 13 bases between the two germline ends. The CDR3 DNA sequence: TGTGCCAGCAGCGTAGGGGTTAGCGGATACACAGATACGCAGTATTTT. Amino acid sequence: CASSVGVSGYTDTQYF. Complete variable domain (other parts from reference TRBV9 and TRBJ2-3): DSGVTQTPKHLITATGQRVTLRCSPRSGDLSVYWYQQSLDQGLQFLIQYYNGEERAKGNILERFSAQQFPDLHSELNLSSLELGDSALYFCASSVGVSGYTDTQYFGPGTRLTVL.

This chain connects TRBV5-3 to TRBJ2-7, with D tentatively TRBD1 (5 bases). TRBV5-3 is an ORF for which the function is uncertain. Trimming shortened V by 4 bases and J by 0 bases, and 11 bases separated the two germline ends. This CDR3 region has 14 residues. Written as DNA, the CDR3 is TGTGCCAGAAGCATCGACAGAAGCTCCTACGAGCAGTACTTC. Translation gives CARSIDRSSYEQYF.

The chain recombines TRBV28 with TRBJ1-2, with a tentative D call TRBD1 (6 bases). V gave up 1 base and J gave up 13 bases, with 19 bases separating them. Germline loops: CDR1 MDHEN, CDR2 SYDVKM. This CDR3 contains 14 residues. CDR3 sequence reads: CASSLFGGQLGRTF. DNA of the CDR3: TGTGCCAGCAGTTTATTTGGGGGCCAGTTGGGCCGCACCTTC.

This chain links TRBV19 with TRBJ1-1; D is unresolved. Germline CDR1 and CDR2: LNHDA and SQIVND (reference sequence). The CDR3 is 11 residues long. Trimming left V 11 bases short and J 4 bases short, with 11 bases between. The CDR3 DNA reads as TGTGCCGTCGGTGTATTCACTGAAGCTTTCTTT. It codes for CAVGVFTEAFF.

This chain connects TRBV28 to TRBJ1-2, with 7 nucleotides matching TRBD1. CDR3 length equals 14 residues. The J segment lost 3 bases and the V segment lost 3 bases, leaving 4 bases of the junction unmatched. Germline lookup yields CDR1 MDHEN and CDR2 SYDVKM. The CDR3 DNA follows: TGTGCCAGCAGTTTGAGGGGGCGGGACTATGGCTACACCTTC. This translates into CASSLRGRDYGYTF.

The CDR3 DNA follows: TGCGCCAGCAGCCAGGAAGCAAACAGGGAGGGGACCTTC. Protein: CASSQEANREGTF. The chain combines TRBV4-3 with TRBJ1-2; TRBD1 might be the D (6 bases). V shed 3 bases and J shed 14 bases, with 19 bases lying between them. CDR3 size: 13 residues. Germline V gene sequence: CDR1 LGHNA, CDR2 YSLEER.

A single count supports this clone. The J gene is TRBJ2-5, the V gene TRBV5-4, with D possibly matching TRBD1 (5 bases). Germline lookup yields CDR1 SGHNT and CDR2 YYREEE (reference sequence). The CDR3 runs 13 residues. The germline V and J ends were trimmed by 2 bases and 4 bases, with 9 bases remaining between them. The CDR3 DNA sequence: TGTGCCAGCAGCTTAGACAGTCGAGAGACCCAGTACTTC. Residues: CASSLDSRETQYF.

The CDR3 spells CASTPRGGHTEAFF. DNA for the CDR3: TGTGCCAGCACCCCCAGGGGTGGGCACACTGAAGCTTTCTTT. The V call is TRBV28, the J call TRBJ1-1, with D possibly being TRBD1 (6 bases). Germline lookup yields CDR1 MDHEN and CDR2 SYDVKM. Trimming stripped 7 bases from V and 3 bases from J, with 15 bases between. The CDR3 runs to 14 residues. The variable domain in full, with the rest retrieved from reference TRBV28 and TRBJ1-1, is DVKVTQSSRYLVKRTGEKVFLECVQDMDHENMFWYRQDPGLGLRLIYFSYDVKMKEKGDIPEGYSVSREKKERFSLILESASTNQTSMYLCASTPRGGHTEAFFGQGTRLTVV.

V is TRBV5-4 and J is TRBJ2-3; D remains unclear. The length of the CDR3 is 16 residues. The V end lost 5 bases, the J end lost 0 bases, and 16 bases lay between the germline ends. The germline gives CDR1 SGHNT, CDR2 YYREEE (reference sequence). The CDR3 DNA is TGTGCCAGCAGGATGCAAATCGGTGCTAGCACAGATACGCAGTATTTT. Protein sequence: CASRMQIGASTDTQYF.

V gene TRBV6-1 combines with J gene TRBJ2-3, with D possibly matching TRBD1 (6 bases). The CDR3 has 13 amino acids. V lost 3 bases and J lost 6, with 10 bases in between. CDR1 and CDR2 from the germline V gene are MNHNS and SASEGT. CDR3 sequence reads: CASSENRVDTQYF. The CDR3 DNA is TGTGCCAGCAGTGAGAACAGGGTGGATACGCAGTATTTT.

The chain uses TRBV28 and TRBJ2-5, with 11 bases fitting TRBD1. The CDR3 runs 16 residues. The V segment lost 9 bases and the J segment 2 bases; nucleotides outside the gene matches: 11. CDR1 is MDHEN, CDR2 SYDVKM, per germline. CDR3 nucleotides: TGTGCCAGTTCCCAACCGGGACAGGGGGTACAAGAGACCCAGTACTTC. This codes for CASSQPGQGVQETQYF.

The chain joins TRBV7-2 to TRBJ1-3; D remains unclear. V lost 5 bases and J lost 1, with 15 bases in between. Germline values: CDR1 SGHTA, CDR2 FQGNSA. The CDR3 covers 16 residues. The CDR3 here is CASSLPPVWSGNTIYF. The CDR3 DNA reads as TGTGCCAGCAGCCTCCCGCCAGTGTGGTCTGGAAACACCATATATTTT. The variable domain in full, completed from reference TRBV7-2 and TRBJ1-3, reads GAGVSQSPSNKVTEKGKDVELRCDPISGHTALYWYRQSLGQGLEFLIYFQGNSAPDKSGLPSDRFSAERTGGSVSTLTIQRTQQEDSAVYLCASSLPPVWSGNTIYFGEGSWLTVV.

Written as DNA, the CDR3 is TGCGCCAGCAGTCCAGGGTGGGCCAAAAACATTCAGTACTTC. Protein sequence: CASSPGWAKNIQYF. The chain has TRBV10-1 and TRBJ2-4, with TRBD1 as a possible D gene (5 bases). The germline V gene has CDR1 WNHNN and CDR2 SYGVQD (reference sequence). The CDR3 extends over 14 amino acids. V was trimmed by 5 bases and J by 1 base, leaving 9 bases between them.

The chain is built from TRBV5-1 and TRBJ1-1; TRBD1 agrees at 7 bases. The CDR3 has 14 amino acids. V dropped 2 bases and J dropped 7; count of bases not matched to a gene: 8. Germline lookup yields CDR1 SGHRS and CDR2 YFSETQ. The CDR3 region is CASSLTGDEGEAFF. The CDR3 coding sequence is TGCGCCAGCAGCTTAACAGGGGACGAGGGTGAAGCTTTCTTT.

This clone was counted once. This chain connects TRBV7-7 to TRBJ2-5; possible D gene TRBD1, 5 bases. This CDR3 region has 13 residues. Germline lookup yields CDR1 SSHAT and CDR2 FNYEAQ (reference sequence). Trimming left V 1 base short and J 4 bases short, with 7 bases between. The CDR3 DNA follows: TGTGCCAGCAGCTTAGGTAGGGGAGAGACCCAGTACTTC. It is translated as CASSLGRGETQYF.

A remark on this clone: A junction end diverges from the germline sequence, so it may reflect a read error. This chain links TRBV29-1 with TRBJ2-1, with 9 bases aligning to TRBD2. Germline-derived CDR1 and CDR2 are SQVTM and ANQGSEA. There are 13 residues in the CDR3. The DNA for the CDR3 is TGCAGCGTAGAAGGACTAGCGCCGAATGAGCAGTTCTTC. It codes for CSVEGLAPNEQFF.

This chain connects TRBV5-4 to TRBJ2-3, with a possible D match to TRBD2 (6 bases). CDR1 and CDR2 (germline): SGHNT, YYREEE (reference sequence). V dropped 1 base and J dropped 0 bases, with 9 bases sitting between them. CDR3 length: 15 residues. The CDR3 DNA follows: TGTGCCAGCAGCTTGACGGGGACTAGCACAGATACGCAGTATTTT. Translation: CASSLTGTSTDTQYF. The full variable domain, with the rest looked up from reference TRBV5-4 and TRBJ2-3, is ETGVTQSPTHLIKTRGQQVTLRCSSQSGHNTVSWYQQALGQGPQFIFQYYREEENGRGNFPPRFSGLQFPNYSSELNVNALELDDSALYLCASSLTGTSTDTQYFGPGTRLTVL.

In this sample, this clone turned up once. V and J are TRBV6-1 and TRBJ2-6, with 13 positions matching TRBD2. Unmatched junction bases numbered 11, after V lost 4 bases and J lost 2 bases. The CDR3 is 20 residues long. Looked up from germline, CDR1 is MNHNS and CDR2 is SASEGT. The DNA of the CDR3 is TGTGCCAGCAGTGCCACTAGCGGGGGGGCCTTAGTCGCTGGGGCCAACGTCCTGACTTTC. It yields the protein CASSATSGGALVAGANVLTF.